This TCR beta chain came from a study of blood T cells in healthy people across ages. The authors ran a second PCR of 7 to 11 cycles using a sample-barcoded 5' primer and a J-beta primer mix. Each cDNA molecule was tagged by a template-switch adaptor with 12 random nucleotides. TCRdb reanalysed the 5' RACE reads using MiXCR and keeps one entry per CDR3 protein. The sample includes about 970,000 distinct CDR3 sequences, approximately 50% of them seen just once. CDR3 length equals 17 residues. Germline V CDR1 and CDR2: KGHSH, LQKENI. Worth noting for this clonotype: One end of the junction does not line up with germline, which may come from a read error.

The sequence was collected from an older woman in good health. The sample consisted of blood. V and J are TRBV18 and TRBJ2-5, with 11 bases lining up with TRBD2. CDR3 in DNA: TGTGCCAACTCATCGAACCCTAGACTAGCGGGAAAAGAGACCCAGTACTTC. Protein: CANSSNPRLAGKETQYF.